This T cell receptor beta chain comes out of a study of early T cells in non-severe SARS-CoV-2 infection. Overall study context: RNA in bulk from unsorted whole blood was sequenced, and chains were unpaired. Whole-study findings and limits: Anti-spike CD8 specificities were favored by VDJdb matching, whose results missed private and CD4 specificities.

The sample holds many counts of this clonotype. The antigen is unknown. MiXCR, applied by TCRdb to the 5' RACE reads, yields one record per CDR3 protein. The sample has about 61,000 distinct CDR3 sequences, more than 10% seen once; the top ten hold 0.95% to 1.5%. Germline values: CDR1 SGHTA, CDR2 FQGNSA. The CDR3 loop spans 13 amino acids. Trimming took 1 base from V and 4 from J, leaving 7 bases between them. The sample here was whole blood, taken at baseline. The sequence came from an adult who was a healthcare worker with PCR-confirmed SARS-CoV-2 infection or an uninfected control (not recorded which). The donor label of this sample is uncertain. This chain joins TRBV7-2 and TRBJ2-5; D is ambiguous. CDR3 bases: TGTGCCAGCAGCTTAGTGCCAGGAGAGACCCAGTACTTC. The encoded protein is CASSLVPGETQYF.